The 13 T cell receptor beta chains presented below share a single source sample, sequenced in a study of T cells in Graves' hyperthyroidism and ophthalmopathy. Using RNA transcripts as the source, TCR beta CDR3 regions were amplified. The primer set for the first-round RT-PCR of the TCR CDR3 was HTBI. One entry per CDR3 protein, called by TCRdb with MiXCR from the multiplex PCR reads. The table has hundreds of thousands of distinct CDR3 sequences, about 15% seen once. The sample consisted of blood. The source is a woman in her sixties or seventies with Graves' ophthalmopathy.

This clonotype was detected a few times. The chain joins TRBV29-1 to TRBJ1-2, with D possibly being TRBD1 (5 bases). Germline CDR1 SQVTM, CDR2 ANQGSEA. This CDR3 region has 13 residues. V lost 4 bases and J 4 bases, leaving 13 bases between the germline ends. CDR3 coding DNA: TGCAGCGTTGGCGTGGGGCACACCTATGGCTACACCTTC. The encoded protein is CSVGVGHTYGYTF.

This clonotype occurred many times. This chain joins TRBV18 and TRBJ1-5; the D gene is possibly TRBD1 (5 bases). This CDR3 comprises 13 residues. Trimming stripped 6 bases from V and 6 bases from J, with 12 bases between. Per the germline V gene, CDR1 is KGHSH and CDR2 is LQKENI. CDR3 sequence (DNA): TGTGCCAGCTCCCAGGGTTCCGGTCAGCCCCAGCATTTT. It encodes CASSQGSGQPQHF.

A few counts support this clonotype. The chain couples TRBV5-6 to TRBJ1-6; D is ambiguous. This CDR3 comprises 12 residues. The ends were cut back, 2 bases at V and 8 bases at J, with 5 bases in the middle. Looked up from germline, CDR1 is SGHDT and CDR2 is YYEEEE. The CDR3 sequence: CASSLVDSPLHF. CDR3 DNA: TGTGCCAGCAGCTTAGTTGATTCACCCCTCCACTTT.

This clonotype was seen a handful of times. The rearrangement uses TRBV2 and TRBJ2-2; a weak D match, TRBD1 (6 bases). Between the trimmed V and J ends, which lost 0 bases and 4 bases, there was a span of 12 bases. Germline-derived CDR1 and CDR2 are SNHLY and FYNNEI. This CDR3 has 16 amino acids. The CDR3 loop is CASSEALGHFTGELFF. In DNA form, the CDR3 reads TGTGCCAGCAGTGAAGCGCTGGGACATTTCACCGGGGAGCTGTTTTTT.

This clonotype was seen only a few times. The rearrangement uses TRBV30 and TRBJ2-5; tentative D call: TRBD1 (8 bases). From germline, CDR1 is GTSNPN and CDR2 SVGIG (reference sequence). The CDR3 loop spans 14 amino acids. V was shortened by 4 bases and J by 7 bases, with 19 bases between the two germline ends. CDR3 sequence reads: CAWKWDRTGGTQYF. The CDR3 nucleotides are TGTGCCTGGAAGTGGGACAGGACGGGGGGGACCCAGTACTTC.

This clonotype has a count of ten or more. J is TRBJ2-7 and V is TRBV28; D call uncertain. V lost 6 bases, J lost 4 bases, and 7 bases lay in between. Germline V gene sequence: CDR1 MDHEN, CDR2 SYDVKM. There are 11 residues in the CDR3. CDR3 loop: CASRSAYEQYF. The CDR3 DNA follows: TGTGCCAGCAGATCGGCATACGAGCAGTACTTC.

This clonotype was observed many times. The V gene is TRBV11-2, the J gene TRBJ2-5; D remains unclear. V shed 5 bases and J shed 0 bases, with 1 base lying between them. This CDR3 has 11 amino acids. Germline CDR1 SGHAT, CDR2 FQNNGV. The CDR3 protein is CASSHQETQYF. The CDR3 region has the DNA TGTGCCAGCAGCCACCAAGAGACCCAGTACTTC.

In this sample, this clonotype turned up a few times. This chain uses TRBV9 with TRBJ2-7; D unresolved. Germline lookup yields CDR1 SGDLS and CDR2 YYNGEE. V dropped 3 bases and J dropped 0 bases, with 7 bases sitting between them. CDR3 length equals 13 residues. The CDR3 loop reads CASSDRSSYEQYF. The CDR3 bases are TGTGCCAGCAGCGACCGAAGCTCCTACGAGCAGTACTTC.

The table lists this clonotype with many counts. CDR3 amino acids: CASIQTGTGLSNQPQHF. DNA for the CDR3: TGTGCCAGCATTCAGACCGGGACAGGGCTGTCCAATCAGCCCCAGCATTTT. The V gene is TRBV27, the J gene TRBJ1-5, with 9 bases identical to TRBD1. This CDR3 comprises 17 residues. Germline V lookup: CDR1 MNHEY, CDR2 SMNVEV (reference sequence). V lost 7 bases to trimming and J lost 3 bases; unmatched junction nucleotides: 13.

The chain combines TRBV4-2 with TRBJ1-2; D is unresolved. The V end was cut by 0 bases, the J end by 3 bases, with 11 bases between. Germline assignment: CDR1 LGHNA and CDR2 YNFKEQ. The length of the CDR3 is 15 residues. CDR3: CASSQDRQFHYGYTF. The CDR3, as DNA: TGTGCCAGCAGCCAAGATAGGCAGTTCCACTATGGCTACACCTTC.

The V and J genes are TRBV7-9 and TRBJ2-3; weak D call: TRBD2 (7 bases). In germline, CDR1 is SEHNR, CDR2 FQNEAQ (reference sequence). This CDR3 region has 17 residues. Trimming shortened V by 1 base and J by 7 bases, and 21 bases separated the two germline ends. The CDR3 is CASSLVLTGGSPHTQYF. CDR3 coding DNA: TGTGCCAGCAGCTTAGTATTGACGGGGGGCAGCCCGCATACGCAGTATTTT.

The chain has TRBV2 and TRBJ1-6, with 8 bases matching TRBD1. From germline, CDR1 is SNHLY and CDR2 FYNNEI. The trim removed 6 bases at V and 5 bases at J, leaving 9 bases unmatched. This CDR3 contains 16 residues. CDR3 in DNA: TGTGCCAGCAGCTTAGATGGACAGGGCAATAATTCACCCCTCCACTTT. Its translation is CASSLDGQGNNSPLHF.

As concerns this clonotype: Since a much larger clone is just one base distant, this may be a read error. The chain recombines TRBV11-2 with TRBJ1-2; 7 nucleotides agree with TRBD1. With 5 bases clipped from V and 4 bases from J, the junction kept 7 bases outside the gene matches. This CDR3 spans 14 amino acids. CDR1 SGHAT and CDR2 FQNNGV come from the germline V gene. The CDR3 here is CASSKPGQLYGYTF. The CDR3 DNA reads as TGTGCCAGCAGCAAACCGGGACAGCTCTATGGCTACACCTTC.